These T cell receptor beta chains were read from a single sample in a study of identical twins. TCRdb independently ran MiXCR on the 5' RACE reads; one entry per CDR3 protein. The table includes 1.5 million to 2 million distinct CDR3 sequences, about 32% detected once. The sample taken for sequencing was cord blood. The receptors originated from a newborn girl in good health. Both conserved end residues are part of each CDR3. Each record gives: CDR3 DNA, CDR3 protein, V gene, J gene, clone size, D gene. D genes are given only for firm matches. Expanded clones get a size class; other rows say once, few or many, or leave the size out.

TGTGCCAGCAGTTACACAGGGAAAGGCTACGAGCAGTACTTC,CASSYTGKGYEQYF,TRBV6-5,TRBJ2-7,many,.
TGTGCCAGCAGCTTCACGGACAGGGGTGCTTTCTTT,CASSFTDRGAFF,TRBV7-9,TRBJ1-1,.,TRBD1
TGTGCCAGCAGCTCAAGATACAGGGTGGGCTCCTACAATGAGCAGTTCTTC,CASSSRYRVGSYNEQFF,TRBV7-6,TRBJ2-1,few,.
TGCAGTGCTAGAGATCGTCTTATGAAGACAGCCCAAGAGACCCAGTACTTC,CSARDRLMKTAQETQYF,TRBV20-1,TRBJ2-5,.,.
TGCAGTGCTAGAGTCCCCCGACTAGATCCAAGAGATACGCAGTATTTT,CSARVPRLDPRDTQYF,TRBV20-1,TRBJ2-3,.,.
TGTGCCAGCAGTTTCCGTCCCGGGACAGGGGACAATGAGCAGTTCTTC,CASSFRPGTGDNEQFF,TRBV27,TRBJ2-1,.,TRBD1
TGTGCCAGCAGTGGGGGGAGTTGGGAATCTGACACTGAAGCTTTCTTT,CASSGGSWESDTEAFF,TRBV28,TRBJ1-1,few,.
TGCAGTGCTAGAGAAAGCCTTACTAGCGGGAGCGATGAGCAGTTCTTC,CSARESLTSGSDEQFF,TRBV20-1,TRBJ2-1,few,TRBD2
TGCGCCAGCAGCCCCGACAGGGTGGTTAACTATGGCTACACCTTC,CASSPDRVVNYGYTF,TRBV5-1,TRBJ1-2,.,TRBD1
TGCAGTGCTATGGGCAGGGGGCTTCAGCCCCAGCATTTT,CSAMGRGLQPQHF,TRBV20-1,TRBJ1-5,few,TRBD1
TGTGCCAGCAGTTCTTTCTCAGGGCCTTACTCTTTTAACTATGGCTACACCTTC,CASSSFSGPYSFNYGYTF,TRBV28,TRBJ1-2,once,.
TGTGCCAGCAGCTTAGACCCGAAAAACATTCAGTACTTC,CASSLDPKNIQYF,TRBV9,TRBJ2-4,many,.
TGTGCCACCCGAGGGGCGGGAGGAGCGACAGATACGCAGTATTTT,CATRGAGGATDTQYF,TRBV6-2/TRBV6-3,TRBJ2-3,.,TRBD2
TGCAGTGCAACCCAAGGGGGAAATGAAAAACTGTTTTTT,CSATQGGNEKLFF,TRBV20-1,TRBJ1-4,few,.
TGTGCCAGCAGCCAAGATTCGGCTAGCGGGAGTCCCGATACGCAGTATTTT,CASSQDSASGSPDTQYF,TRBV4-2,TRBJ2-3,.,TRBD2
TGCAGTGCTAGCGTGCTAGCGGGGAAACCCTACGAGCAGTACTTC,CSASVLAGKPYEQYF,TRBV20-1,TRBJ2-7,.,TRBD2
TGTGCCAGCAGTCCCCGGACAGGGATGACTGGCTACACCTTC,CASSPRTGMTGYTF,TRBV12-3/TRBV12-4,TRBJ1-2,few,TRBD1
TGTGCCAGCAGCCCTAGCGGGACTCCCGAGCAGTACTTC,CASSPSGTPEQYF,TRBV2,TRBJ2-7,.,TRBD2
TGTGCCTGGAGTCCGGACCAGAGACACGAGCAGTACTTC,CAWSPDQRHEQYF,TRBV30,TRBJ2-7,.,.
TGTGCCAGCAGCCAAGATCGCGGCAGGTTATATGGCTACACCTTC,CASSQDRGRLYGYTF,TRBV4-2,TRBJ1-2,.,.
TGTGCCAGCAGCGTAGGAGACTTTAACCATGGCTACACCTTC,CASSVGDFNHGYTF,TRBV9,TRBJ1-2,.,.
TGTGCCAGCAGCTTTCTGGGGACAGAATTAGGTACAGATACGCAGTATTTT,CASSFLGTELGTDTQYF,TRBV7-2,TRBJ2-3,.,TRBD1
TGCAGTGCTAGACTGAGGAACACTGAAGCTTTCTTT,CSARLRNTEAFF,TRBV20-1,TRBJ1-1,.,.
TGTGCCAGTAGTCCCGGACAGGGAAGGCCTGAAGCTTTCTTT,CASSPGQGRPEAFF,TRBV19,TRBJ1-1,.,TRBD1
TGTGCCAGCAGTTACTTTATGACCGGGACAGGGAATGGCTACACCTTC,CASSYFMTGTGNGYTF,TRBV6-2/TRBV6-3,TRBJ1-2,once,TRBD1
TGTGCCAGCAGCCCTACTGTATATATGAACACTGAAGCTTTCTTT,CASSPTVYMNTEAFF,TRBV3-1,TRBJ1-1,once,.
TGTGCCAGCAGTCACCTTAGAGGGAACATTCAGTACTTC,CASSHLRGNIQYF,TRBV12-3/TRBV12-4,TRBJ2-4,many,.
TGTGCCAGCAGCCCTACATTTGGACTAGCGGGATGGGCCGGGGAGCTGTTTTTT,CASSPTFGLAGWAGELFF,TRBV7-8,TRBJ2-2,.,TRBD2
TGTGCCAGCAGCGTAGTTTGGGGGGGACCTTACAATGAGCAGTTCTTC,CASSVVWGGPYNEQFF,TRBV9,TRBJ2-1,.,TRBD2
TGCAGTGCTAGAGGGAAGGAGGGTACGCAGTATTTT,CSARGKEGTQYF,TRBV20-1,TRBJ2-3,few,.
TGCGCCAGCAGCTTGGATAGCGGGGGCTTTACGCAGTATTTT,CASSLDSGGFTQYF,TRBV5-1,TRBJ2-3,.,TRBD2
TGTGCCAGCAGCAAAAGGGACTACACAGATACGCAGTATTTT,CASSKRDYTDTQYF,TRBV3-1,TRBJ2-3,few,TRBD2
TGCAGTGGAGAGCGCGCCTACGAGCAGTACTTC,CSGERAYEQYF,TRBV20-1,TRBJ2-7,.,.
TGTGCCAGCAGCCACCGCCGGGAATACAATGAGCAGTTCTTC,CASSHRREYNEQFF,TRBV14,TRBJ2-1,.,.
TGTGCCAGCAGCCCCCTCGGGACCTCAGCAAAGGTAGATACGCAGTATTTT,CASSPLGTSAKVDTQYF,TRBV4-2,TRBJ2-3,few,.
TGTGCCAGCCACCGCACGAACAGGGGCAATCAGCCCCAGCATTTT,CASHRTNRGNQPQHF,TRBV28,TRBJ1-5,few,.
TGCGCCAGCAGCTACAGGGGCCCCGATGAGCAGTTCTTC,CASSYRGPDEQFF,TRBV5-1,TRBJ2-1,.,TRBD1
TGCAGTGCTAGAGGTGGTGGGGACTATGGCTACACCTTC,CSARGGGDYGYTF,TRBV20-1,TRBJ1-2,few,.
TGTGCCAGCCCTTTAGCGGGAGAGGCAGATACGCAGTATTTT,CASPLAGEADTQYF,TRBV2,TRBJ2-3,few,TRBD2
TGTGCCAGCAGTAACGGGACAGTGGTATCGGGTGGCTACACCTTC,CASSNGTVVSGGYTF,TRBV25-1,TRBJ1-2,few,TRBD1
TGTGCCAGCAGCTTGGGCCTCCGGGACAGGCACTACAATGAGCAGTACTTC,CASSLGLRDRHYNEQYF,TRBV5-6,TRBJ2-5,.,TRBD1
TGCAGTGCCAACAGGGGGAGCACTGAAGCTTTCTTT,CSANRGSTEAFF,TRBV20-1,TRBJ1-1,once,TRBD1
TGCAGTGCTAGTGCGGCCACCTACGAGCAGTACTTC,CSASAATYEQYF,TRBV20-1,TRBJ2-7,.,.
TGTGCCAGCAGCCCCCGGACTAGACCCTACAATGAGCAGTACTTC,CASSPRTRPYNEQYF,TRBV14,TRBJ2-7,few,TRBD2
TGCGCCAGCAGCTTGGCCAGGGTGAAAACCTACAATGAGCAGTACTTC,CASSLARVKTYNEQYF,TRBV5-1,TRBJ2-7,few,.
TGTGCCAGCAGCCGGGAGCGCGCGGGGGGGCTAGATACGCAGTATTTT,CASSRERAGGLDTQYF,TRBV4-2,TRBJ2-3,.,TRBD2
TGTGCCAGCTCACTTAATGGACTAGCGGGAGCAGATACGCAGTATTTT,CASSLNGLAGADTQYF,TRBV18,TRBJ2-3,few,TRBD2
TGTGCCAGCAGCCAAGGGCCGGTGGGGGGGGTGCGTTTGAACACTGAAGCTTTCTTT,CASSQGPVGGVRLNTEAFF,TRBV14,TRBJ1-1,few,.
TGTGCCAGCAGCTTCTCGACTGGGGAGCAGTTCTTC,CASSFSTGEQFF,TRBV11-2,TRBJ2-1,.,.
TGTGCCATCCTAACCCCACCCAACTACAATGAGCAGTTCTTC,CAILTPPNYNEQFF,TRBV2,TRBJ2-1,.,.
TGCAGCGTTGCCCAACAGGGGGCCATCTCCTACGAGCAGTACTTC,CSVAQQGAISYEQYF,TRBV29-1,TRBJ2-7,few,TRBD1